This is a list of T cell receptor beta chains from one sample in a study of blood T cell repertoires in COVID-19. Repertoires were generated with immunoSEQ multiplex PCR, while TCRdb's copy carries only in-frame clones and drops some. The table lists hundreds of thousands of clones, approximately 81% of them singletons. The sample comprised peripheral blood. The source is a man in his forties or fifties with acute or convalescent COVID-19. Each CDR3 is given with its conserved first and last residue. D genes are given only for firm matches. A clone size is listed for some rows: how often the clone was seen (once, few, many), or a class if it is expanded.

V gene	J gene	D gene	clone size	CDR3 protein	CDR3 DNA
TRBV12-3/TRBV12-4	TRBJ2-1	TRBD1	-	CASRTGVEQFF	TGTGCCAGCAGGACAGGGGTTGAGCAGTTCTTC
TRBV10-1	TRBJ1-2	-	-	CASSENGRPDYGYTF	TGCGCCAGCAGTGAGAACGGGAGGCCCGACTATGGCTACACCTTC
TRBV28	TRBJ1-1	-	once	CASSRQANTEAFF	TGTGCCAGCAGCCGACAAGCGAACACTGAAGCTTTCTTT
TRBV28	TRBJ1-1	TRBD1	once	CASSSVGQGNTEAFF	TGTGCCAGCAGTTCCGTCGGACAGGGGAACACTGAAGCTTTCTTT
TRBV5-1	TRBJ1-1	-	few	CASSLTGEDTEAFF	TGCGCCAGCAGCTTGACAGGAGAGGACACTGAAGCTTTCTTT
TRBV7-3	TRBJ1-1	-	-	CASSLGRAAGTEAFF	TGTGCCAGCAGCTTAGGGAGGGCGGCAGGAACTGAAGCTTTCTTT
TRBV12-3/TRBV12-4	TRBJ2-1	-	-	CASSPRELEQFF	TGTGCCAGCAGCCCCCGGGAGCTTGAGCAGTTCTTC
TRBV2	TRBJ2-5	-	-	CASNVVRGETQYF	TGTGCCAGCAATGTGGTCCGGGGGGAGACCCAGTACTTC
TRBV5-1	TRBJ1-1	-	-	CASSLAGNTEAFF	TGCGCCAGCAGCTTGGCCGGGAACACTGAAGCTTTCTTT
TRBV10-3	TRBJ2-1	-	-	CAISAPEEGRAYNEQFF	TGTGCCATCAGTGCCCCCGAGGAGGGAAGGGCCTACAATGAGCAGTTCTTC
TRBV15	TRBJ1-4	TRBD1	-	CATSKVGTDEKLFF	TGTGCCACCAGCAAGGTTGGGACAGATGAAAAACTGTTTTTT
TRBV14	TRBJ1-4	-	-	CASSAQGRRYEKLFF	TGTGCCAGCAGCGCACAGGGCCGGCGTTATGAAAAACTGTTTTTT
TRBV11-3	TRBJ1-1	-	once	CASSLRGEAEAFF	TGTGCCAGCAGCTTGCGGGGTGAGGCTGAAGCTTTCTTT
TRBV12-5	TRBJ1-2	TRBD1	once	CASGLVPGTGGGYTF	TGTGCTAGTGGTTTGGTCCCCGGGACAGGGGGTGGCTACACCTTC
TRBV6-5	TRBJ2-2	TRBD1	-	CATKTGTDTGELFF	TGTGCCACCAAGACAGGGACGGACACCGGGGAGCTGTTTTTT
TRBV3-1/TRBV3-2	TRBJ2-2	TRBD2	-	CASSQGRAGRATGELFF	TGTGCCAGCAGCCAGGGCCGAGCGGGGCGTGCCACCGGGGAGCTGTTTTTT
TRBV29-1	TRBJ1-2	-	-	CSVEDPGIHGYTF	TGCAGCGTTGAAGATCCAGGGATTCATGGCTACACCTTC
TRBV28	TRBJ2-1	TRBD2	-	CASMTSGGLSSYNEQFF	TGTGCCAGCATGACTAGCGGGGGCCTGAGCTCCTACAATGAGCAGTTCTTC
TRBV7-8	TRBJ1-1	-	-	CASSEGHPESEAFF	TGTGCCAGCAGCGAGGGACATCCCGAGTCTGAAGCTTTCTTT
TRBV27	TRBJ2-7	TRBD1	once	CASSFYRGVNYEQYF	TGTGCCAGCAGTTTCTACAGGGGAGTGAACTACGAGCAGTACTTC
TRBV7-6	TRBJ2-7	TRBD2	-	CASSLASRGSRYEQYF	TGTGCCAGCAGCTTAGCCTCGCGGGGGTCCCGCTACGAGCAGTACTTC
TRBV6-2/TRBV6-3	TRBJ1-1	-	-	CASSSRLWNTEAFF	TGTGCCAGCAGTTCCCGTTTGTGGAACACTGAAGCTTTCTTT
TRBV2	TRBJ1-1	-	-	CASSESLEITEAFF	TGTGCCAGCAGTGAAAGTCTAGAGATAACTGAAGCTTTCTTT
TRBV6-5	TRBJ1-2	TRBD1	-	CASSYSTGRNYGYTF	TGTGCCAGCAGTTACTCGACAGGGCGTAACTATGGCTACACCTTC
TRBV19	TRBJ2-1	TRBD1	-	CASSTGTGIYNEQFF	TGTGCCAGTAGCACCGGGACAGGGATATACAATGAGCAGTTCTTC
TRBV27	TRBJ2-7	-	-	CASNWTVGSEQYF	TGTGCCAGCAACTGGACAGTAGGCTCCGAGCAGTACTTC
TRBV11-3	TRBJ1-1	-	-	CASSLVPDTEAFF	TGTGCCAGCAGCTTAGTTCCGGACACTGAAGCTTTCTTT
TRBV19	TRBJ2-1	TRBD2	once	CASSPRGLAGVNEQFF	TGTGCCAGTAGTCCTAGGGGACTAGCGGGGGTAAATGAGCAGTTCTTC
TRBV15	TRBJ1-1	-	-	CATSRDRRPNTEAFF	TGTGCCACCAGCAGAGATCGCAGGCCGAACACTGAAGCTTTCTTT
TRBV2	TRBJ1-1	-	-	CASRSRGYTEAFF	TGTGCCAGCAGGTCTCGGGGTTACACTGAAGCTTTCTTT
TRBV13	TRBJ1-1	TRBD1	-	CASSFPGGSGTEAFF	TGTGCCAGCAGCTTTCCAGGGGGCTCGGGCACTGAAGCTTTCTTT
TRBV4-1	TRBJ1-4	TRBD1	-	CASSPSTGGGGKLFF	TGCGCCAGCAGCCCATCCACAGGGGGCGGGGGAAAACTGTTTTTT
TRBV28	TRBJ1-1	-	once	CASSFLGRATEAFF	TGTGCCAGCAGTTTTCTTGGCAGGGCCACTGAAGCTTTCTTT
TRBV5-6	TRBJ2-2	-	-	CASSRPLYLGELFF	TGTGCCAGCAGCCGCCCCCTCTACCTCGGGGAGCTGTTTTTT
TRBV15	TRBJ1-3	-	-	CAAGATGTINSGNTIYF	TGTGCCGCCGGCGCCACAGGGACCATCAACTCTGGAAACACCATATATTTT
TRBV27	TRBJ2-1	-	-	CASSTSRVTHEQFF	TGTGCCAGCAGTACCTCCCGGGTCACCCATGAGCAGTTCTTC
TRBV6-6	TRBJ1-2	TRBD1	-	CASSYLQGAGGYTF	TGTGCCAGCAGTTACCTACAGGGGGCCGGGGGCTACACCTTC